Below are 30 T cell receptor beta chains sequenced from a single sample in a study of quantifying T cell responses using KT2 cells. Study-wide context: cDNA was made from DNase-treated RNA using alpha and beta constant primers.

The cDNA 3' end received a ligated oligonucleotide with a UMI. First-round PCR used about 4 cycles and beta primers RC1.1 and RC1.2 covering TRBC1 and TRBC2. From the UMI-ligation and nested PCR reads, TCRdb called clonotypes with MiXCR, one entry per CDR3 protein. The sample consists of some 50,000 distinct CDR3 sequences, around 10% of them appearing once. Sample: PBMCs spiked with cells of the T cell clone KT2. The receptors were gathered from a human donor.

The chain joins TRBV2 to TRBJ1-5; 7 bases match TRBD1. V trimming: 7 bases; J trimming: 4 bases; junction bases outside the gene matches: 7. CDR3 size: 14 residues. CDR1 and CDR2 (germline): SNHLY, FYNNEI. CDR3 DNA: TGTGCCAGCAAGAGGACAGGAACGAATCAGCCCCAGCATTTT. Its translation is CASKRTGTNQPQHF. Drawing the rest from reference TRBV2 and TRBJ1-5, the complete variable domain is EPEVTQTPSHQVTQMGQEVILRCVPISNHLYFYWYRQILGQKVEFLVSFYNNEISEKSEIFDDQFSVERPDGSNFTLKIRSTKLEDSAMYFCASKRTGTNQPQHFGDGTRLSIL.

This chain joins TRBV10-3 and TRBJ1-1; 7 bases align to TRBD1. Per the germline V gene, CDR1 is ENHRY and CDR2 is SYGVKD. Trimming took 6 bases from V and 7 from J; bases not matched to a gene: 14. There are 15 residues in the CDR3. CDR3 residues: CAISLPGQWLDEAFF. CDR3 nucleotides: TGTGCCATCAGCCTACCGGGACAGTGGCTTGATGAAGCTTTCTTT.

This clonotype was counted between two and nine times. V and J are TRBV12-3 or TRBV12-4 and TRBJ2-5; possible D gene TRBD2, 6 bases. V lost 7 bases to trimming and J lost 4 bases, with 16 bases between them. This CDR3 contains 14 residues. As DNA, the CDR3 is TGTGCCAGCACCTCGGATAGCGGAGGAGAGACCCAGTACTTC. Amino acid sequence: CASTSDSGGETQYF.

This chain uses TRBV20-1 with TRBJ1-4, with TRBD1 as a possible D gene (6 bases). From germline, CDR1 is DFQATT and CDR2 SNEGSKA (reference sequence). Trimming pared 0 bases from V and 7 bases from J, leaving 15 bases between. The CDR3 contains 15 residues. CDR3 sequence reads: CSARDPGAVGEKLFF. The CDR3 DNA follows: TGCAGTGCTAGAGATCCGGGGGCAGTAGGTGAAAAACTGTTTTTT.

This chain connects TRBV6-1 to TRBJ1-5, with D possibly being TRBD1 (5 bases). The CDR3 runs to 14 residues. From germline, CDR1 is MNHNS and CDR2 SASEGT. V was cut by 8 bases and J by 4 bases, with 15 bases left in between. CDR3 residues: CASASFRGNQPQHF. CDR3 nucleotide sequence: TGTGCCAGCGCAAGTTTTAGGGGAAATCAGCCCCAGCATTTT.

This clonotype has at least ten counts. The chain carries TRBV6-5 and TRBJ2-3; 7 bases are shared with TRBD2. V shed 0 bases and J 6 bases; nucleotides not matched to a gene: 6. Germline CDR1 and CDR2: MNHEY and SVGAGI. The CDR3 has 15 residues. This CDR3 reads CASSYSRTSSDTQYF. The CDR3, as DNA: TGTGCCAGCAGTTACTCCAGGACTAGTTCCGATACGCAGTATTTT.

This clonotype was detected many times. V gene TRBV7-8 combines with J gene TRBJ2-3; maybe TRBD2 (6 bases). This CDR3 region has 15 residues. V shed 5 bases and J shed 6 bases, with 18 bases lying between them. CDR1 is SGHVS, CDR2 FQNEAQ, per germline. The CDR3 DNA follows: TGTGCCAGCAGCGCAAGGCGGGGTCCTCCCGATACGCAGTATTTT. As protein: CASSARRGPPDTQYF.

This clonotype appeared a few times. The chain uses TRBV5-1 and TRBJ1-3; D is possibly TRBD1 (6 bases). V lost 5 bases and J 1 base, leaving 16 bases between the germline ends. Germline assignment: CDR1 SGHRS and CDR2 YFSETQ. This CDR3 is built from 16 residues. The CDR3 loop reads CASSIGGRFSGNTIYF. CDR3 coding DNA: TGCGCCAGCAGTATCGGGGGCCGGTTTTCTGGAAACACCATATATTTT. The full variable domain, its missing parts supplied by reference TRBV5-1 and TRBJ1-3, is KAGVTQTPRYLIKTRGQQVTLSCSPISGHRSVSWYQQTPGQGLQFLFEYFSETQRNKGNFPGRFSGRQFSNSRSEMNVSTLELGDSALYLCASSIGGRFSGNTIYFGEGSWLTVV.

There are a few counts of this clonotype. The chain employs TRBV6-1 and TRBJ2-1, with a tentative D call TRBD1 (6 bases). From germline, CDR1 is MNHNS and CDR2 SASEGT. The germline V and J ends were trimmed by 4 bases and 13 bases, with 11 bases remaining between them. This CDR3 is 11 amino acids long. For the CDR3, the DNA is TGTGCCAGCAGTGGACAGGTAAACCAGTTCTTC. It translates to CASSGQVNQFF.

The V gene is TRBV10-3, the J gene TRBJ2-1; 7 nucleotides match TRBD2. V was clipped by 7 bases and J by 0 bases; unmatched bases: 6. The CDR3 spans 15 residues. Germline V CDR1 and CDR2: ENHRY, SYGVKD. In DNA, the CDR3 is TGTGCCATCACTAGACTAGCTTTCTCCTACAATGAGCAGTTCTTC. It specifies CAITRLAFSYNEQFF.

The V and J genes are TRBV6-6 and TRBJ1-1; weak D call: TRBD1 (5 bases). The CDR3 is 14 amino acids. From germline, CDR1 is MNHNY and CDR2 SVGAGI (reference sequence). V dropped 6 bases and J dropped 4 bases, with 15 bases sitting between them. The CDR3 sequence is CASSHPGEGTEAFF. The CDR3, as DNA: TGTGCCAGCAGCCATCCGGGGGAGGGCACTGAAGCTTTCTTT.

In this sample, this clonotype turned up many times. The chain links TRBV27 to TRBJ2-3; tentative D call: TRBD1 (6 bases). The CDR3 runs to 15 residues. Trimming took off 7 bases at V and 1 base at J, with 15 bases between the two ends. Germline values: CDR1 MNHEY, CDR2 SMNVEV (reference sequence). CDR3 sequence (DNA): TGTGCCAGCACCGAATCTCAGGGGCGCACAGATACGCAGTATTTT. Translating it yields CASTESQGRTDTQYF.

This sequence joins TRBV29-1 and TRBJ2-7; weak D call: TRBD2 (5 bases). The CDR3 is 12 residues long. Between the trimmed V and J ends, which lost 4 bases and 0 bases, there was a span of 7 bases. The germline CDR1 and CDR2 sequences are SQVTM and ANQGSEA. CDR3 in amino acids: CSVAGVSYEQYF. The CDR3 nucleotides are TGCAGCGTTGCCGGGGTCTCCTACGAGCAGTACTTC.

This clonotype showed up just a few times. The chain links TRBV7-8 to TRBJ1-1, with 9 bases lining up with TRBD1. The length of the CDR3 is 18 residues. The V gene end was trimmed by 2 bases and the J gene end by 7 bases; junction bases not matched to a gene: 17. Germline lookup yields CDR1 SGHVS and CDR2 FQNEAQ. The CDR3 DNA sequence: TGTGCCAGCAGCTTATTTATTCCCCCCACCACAGGGGGCGGTGAAGCTTTCTTT. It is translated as CASSLFIPPTTGGGEAFF.

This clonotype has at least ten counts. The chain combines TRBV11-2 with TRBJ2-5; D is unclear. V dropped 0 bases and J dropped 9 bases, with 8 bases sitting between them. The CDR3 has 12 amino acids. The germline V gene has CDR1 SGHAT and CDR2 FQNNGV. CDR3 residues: CASSLDGMAQYF. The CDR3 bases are TGTGCCAGCAGCTTAGATGGAATGGCCCAGTACTTC.

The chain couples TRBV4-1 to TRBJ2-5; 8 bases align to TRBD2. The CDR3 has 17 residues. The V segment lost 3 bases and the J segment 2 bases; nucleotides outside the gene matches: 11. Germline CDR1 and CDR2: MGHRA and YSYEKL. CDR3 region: CASSQPTSSGVQETQYF. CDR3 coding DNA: TGCGCCAGCAGCCAGCCGACGAGTAGCGGGGTACAAGAGACCCAGTACTTC.

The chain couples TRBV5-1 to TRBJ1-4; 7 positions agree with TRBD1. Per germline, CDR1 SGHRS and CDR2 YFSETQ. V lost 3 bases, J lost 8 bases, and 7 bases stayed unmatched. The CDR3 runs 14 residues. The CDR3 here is CASSSRGREEKLFF. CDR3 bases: TGCGCCAGCAGCTCAAGGGGGCGGGAGGAAAAACTGTTTTTT.

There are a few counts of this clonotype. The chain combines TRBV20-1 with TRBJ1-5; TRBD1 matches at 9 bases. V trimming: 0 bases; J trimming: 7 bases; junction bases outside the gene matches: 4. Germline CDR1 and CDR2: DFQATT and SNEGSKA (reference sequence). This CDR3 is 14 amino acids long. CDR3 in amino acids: CSARDYTGGQPQHF. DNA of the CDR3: TGCAGTGCTAGAGATTATACAGGGGGCCAGCCCCAGCATTTT.

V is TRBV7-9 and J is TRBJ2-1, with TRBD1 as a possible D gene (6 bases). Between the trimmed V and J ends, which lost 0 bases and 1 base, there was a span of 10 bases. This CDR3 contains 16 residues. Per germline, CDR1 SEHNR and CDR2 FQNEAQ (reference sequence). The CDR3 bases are TGTGCCAGCAGCTTAGCGCAGGGGTGGTCCTACAATGAGCAGTTCTTC. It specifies CASSLAQGWSYNEQFF.

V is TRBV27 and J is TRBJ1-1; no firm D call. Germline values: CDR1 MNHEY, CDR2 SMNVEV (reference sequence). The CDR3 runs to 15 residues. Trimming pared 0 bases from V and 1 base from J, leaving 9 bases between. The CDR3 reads CASSLSPKPNTEAFF. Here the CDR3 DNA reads TGTGCCAGCAGTTTATCTCCAAAACCGAACACTGAAGCTTTCTTT.

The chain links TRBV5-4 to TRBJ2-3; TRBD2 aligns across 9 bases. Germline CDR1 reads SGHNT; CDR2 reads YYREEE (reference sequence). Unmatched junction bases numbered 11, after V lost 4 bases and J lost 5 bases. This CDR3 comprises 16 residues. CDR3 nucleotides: TGTGCCAGCAGCCGCGGGGGGGACGCCCCCCAAGATACGCAGTATTTT. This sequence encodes CASSRGGDAPQDTQYF.

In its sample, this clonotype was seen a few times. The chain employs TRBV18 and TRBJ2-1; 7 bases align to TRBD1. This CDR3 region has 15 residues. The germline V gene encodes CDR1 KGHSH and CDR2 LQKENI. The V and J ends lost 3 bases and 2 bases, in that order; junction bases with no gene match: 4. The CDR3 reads CASSPTGTPYNEQFF. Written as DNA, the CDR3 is TGTGCCAGCTCACCGACAGGGACGCCCTACAATGAGCAGTTCTTC. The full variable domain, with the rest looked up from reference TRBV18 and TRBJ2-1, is NAGVMQNPRHLVRRRGQEARLRCSPMKGHSHVYWYRQLPEEGLKFMVYLQKENIIDESGMPKERFSAEFPKEGPSILRIQQVVRGDSAAYFCASSPTGTPYNEQFFGPGTRLTVL.

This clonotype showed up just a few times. CDR3 sequence: CASRDGLTDTQYF. The CDR3 coding sequence is TGTGCCAGCAGAGACGGACTCACAGATACGCAGTATTTT. V is TRBV3-1 and J is TRBJ2-3; D may be TRBD2 (5 bases). From germline, CDR1 is LGHDT and CDR2 YNNKEL (reference sequence). The CDR3 runs to 13 residues. Trimming took 6 bases from V and 2 from J, leaving 9 bases between them.

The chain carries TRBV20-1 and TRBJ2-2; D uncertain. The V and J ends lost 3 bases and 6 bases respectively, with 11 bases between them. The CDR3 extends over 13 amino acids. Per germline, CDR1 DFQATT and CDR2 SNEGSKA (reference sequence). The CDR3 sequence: CSASLPGSGELFF. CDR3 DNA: TGCAGTGCTAGTCTGCCCGGATCCGGGGAGCTGTTTTTT.

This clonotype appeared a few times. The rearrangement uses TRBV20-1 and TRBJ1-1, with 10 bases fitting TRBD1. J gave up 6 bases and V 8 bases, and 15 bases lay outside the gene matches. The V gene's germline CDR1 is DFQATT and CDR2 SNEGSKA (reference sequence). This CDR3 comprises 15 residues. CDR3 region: CSLRDRGTRRAEAFF. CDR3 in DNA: TGCAGTCTCCGGGACAGGGGAACTAGGAGGGCTGAAGCTTTCTTT.

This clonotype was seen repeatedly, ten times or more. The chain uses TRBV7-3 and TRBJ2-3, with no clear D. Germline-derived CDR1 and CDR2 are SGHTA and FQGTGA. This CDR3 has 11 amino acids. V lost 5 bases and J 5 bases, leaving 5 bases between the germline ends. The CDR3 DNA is TGTGCCAGCAGCACCGGAGATACGCAGTATTTT. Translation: CASSTGDTQYF. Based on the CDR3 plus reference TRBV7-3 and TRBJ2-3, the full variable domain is GAGVSQTPSNKVTEKGKYVELRCDPISGHTALYWYRQSLGQGPEFLIYFQGTGAADDSGLPNDRFFAVRPEGSVSTLKIQRTERGDSAVYLCASSTGDTQYFGPGTRLTVL.

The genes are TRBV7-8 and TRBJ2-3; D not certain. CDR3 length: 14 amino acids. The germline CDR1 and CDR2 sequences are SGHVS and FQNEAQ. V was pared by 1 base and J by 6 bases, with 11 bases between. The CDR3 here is CASSLGLGEDTQYF. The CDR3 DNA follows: TGTGCCAGCAGCTTAGGGCTAGGAGAGGATACGCAGTATTTT.

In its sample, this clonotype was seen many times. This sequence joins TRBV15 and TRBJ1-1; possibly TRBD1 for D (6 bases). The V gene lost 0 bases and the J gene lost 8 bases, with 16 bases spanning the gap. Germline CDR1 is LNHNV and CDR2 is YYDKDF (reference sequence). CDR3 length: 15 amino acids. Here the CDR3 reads CATSRDAAGAWEAFF. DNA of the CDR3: TGTGCCACCAGCAGAGATGCGGCAGGGGCATGGGAAGCTTTCTTT.

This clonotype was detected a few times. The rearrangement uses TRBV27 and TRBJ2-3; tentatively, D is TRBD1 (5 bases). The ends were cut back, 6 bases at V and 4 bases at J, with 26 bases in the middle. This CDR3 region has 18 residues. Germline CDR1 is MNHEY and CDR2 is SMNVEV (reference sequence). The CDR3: CASSLNPGANSWADTQYF. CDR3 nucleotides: TGTGCCAGCAGCCTTAACCCTGGGGCGAACTCTTGGGCAGATACGCAGTATTTT.

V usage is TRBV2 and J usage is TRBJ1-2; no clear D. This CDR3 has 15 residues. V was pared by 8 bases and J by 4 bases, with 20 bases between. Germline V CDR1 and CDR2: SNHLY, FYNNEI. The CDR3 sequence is CASRERRTRLYGYTF. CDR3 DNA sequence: TGTGCCAGCCGGGAAAGACGAACCAGACTCTATGGCTACACCTTC.